Listed here are 24 T cell receptor beta chains from one sample, sequenced in a study of CD8 T cells in ankylosing spondylitis. TCRdb used MiXCR to reprocess the 5' RACE reads, holding one entry per CDR3 protein. The table lists 25,000 to 35,000 distinct CDR3 sequences, approximately 15% of them singletons, with 36% in the top ten. Sequences were obtained from blood. The receptors were sampled from a male donor with ankylosing spondylitis or in good health (not recorded which).

This chain links TRBV20-1 with TRBJ1-1, with unresolved D. Germline V gene lookup returns CDR1 DFQATT and CDR2 SNEGSKA (reference sequence). This CDR3 is built from 12 residues. V was clipped by 5 bases and J by 7 bases, with 14 bases between them. The CDR3 region has the DNA TGCAGTGCTGGGAGGCGAGGAGGTGAAGCTTTCTTT. It yields the protein CSAGRRGGEAFF.

The sample holds a few counts of this clonotype. The chain joins TRBV7-2 to TRBJ1-1; 9 bases map to TRBD1. The germline V gene has CDR1 SGHTA and CDR2 FQGNSA. V gave up 5 bases and J gave up 1 base; unmatched junction bases: 2. CDR3 size: 14 residues. The CDR3 nucleotides are TGTGCCAGCAGCAGGGGACAGGGGAACACTGAAGCTTTCTTT. Translated: CASSRGQGNTEAFF.

This chain links TRBV28 with TRBJ2-2; D ambiguous. CDR1 MDHEN and CDR2 SYDVKM come from the germline V gene. CDR3 length: 12 residues. V was clipped by 7 bases and J by 0 bases, with 3 bases between them. The CDR3: CASTANTGELFF. CDR3 nucleotide sequence: TGTGCCAGCACAGCGAACACCGGGGAGCTGTTTTTT.

This clonotype was observed a few times. The V and J genes are TRBV5-1 and TRBJ2-1, with D perhaps given as TRBD1 or TRBD2 (5 bases each). Trimming cost V 0 bases and J 4 bases, with 11 bases left between them. The CDR3 sequence is 15 residues long. From germline, CDR1 is SGHRS and CDR2 YFSETQ. CDR3 coding DNA: TGCGCCAGCAGCTTGGACGGGGCTCTATACAATGAGCAGTTCTTC. Protein: CASSLDGALYNEQFF.

This clonotype was observed a handful of times. The germline gene is not matched at one end of the junction; a read error may be the cause. J is TRBJ2-3 and V is TRBV7-2, with D possibly matching TRBD2 (7 bases). The CDR3 is 15 residues long. CDR1 SGHTA and CDR2 FQGNSA come from the germline V gene. The CDR3 nucleotides are TGTGCCAGCAGATTAGGGGGGGGCCGACGGGATACGCAGTATTTT. Encoded protein: CASRLGGGRRDTQYF.

The V gene is TRBV27, the J gene TRBJ2-7; 8 bases are a match to TRBD2. The V segment lost 4 bases and the J segment 0 bases; nucleotides outside the gene matches: 2. The CDR3 contains 14 residues. Germline V CDR1 and CDR2: MNHEY, SMNVEV (reference sequence). For the CDR3, the DNA is TGTGCCAGCAGTTCGAGCGGGAGCTCCTACGAGCAGTACTTC. It is translated as CASSSSGSSYEQYF.

The chain is built from TRBV28 and TRBJ1-2, with D perhaps matching TRBD1 (6 bases). Germline loops: CDR1 MDHEN, CDR2 SYDVKM. CDR3 length: 16 residues. Between the trimmed V and J ends, which lost 5 bases and 2 bases, there was a span of 18 bases. The CDR3 coding sequence is TGTGCCAGCAGTCTTAGCTATCTTACAGGGAACTATGGCTACACCTTC. This sequence encodes CASSLSYLTGNYGYTF.

The chain combines TRBV20-1 with TRBJ2-3, with 11 bases lining up with TRBD2. This CDR3 has 13 residues. J was trimmed by 5 bases and V by 8 bases; bases with no gene match: 6. CDR1 and CDR2 (germline): DFQATT, SNEGSKA (reference sequence). The CDR3 DNA sequence: TGCAGTTTTCTAGCGGGAGGAGGAGATACGCAGTATTTT. Its protein product is CSFLAGGGDTQYF.

The chain is built from TRBV5-1 and TRBJ1-1; D possibly corresponds to TRBD1 (5 bases). Germline CDR1 and CDR2: SGHRS and YFSETQ. The V end was cut by 3 bases, the J end by 5 bases, with 11 bases between. The CDR3 consists of 13 residues. In DNA form, the CDR3 reads TGCGCCAGCAGCTCTATGCAGGGAACTGAAGCTTTCTTT. Amino acid sequence: CASSSMQGTEAFF.

This clonotype has ten or more counts. This sequence joins TRBV7-8 and TRBJ2-2; 8 bases map to TRBD2. Germline lookup yields CDR1 SGHVS and CDR2 FQNEAQ. CDR3 size: 15 residues. V was pared by 2 bases and J by 4 bases, with 3 bases of the junction left unmatched. In nucleotides, the CDR3 is TGTGCCAGCAGCTTAAACGGGGGGGTCACCGGGGAGCTGTTTTTT. Amino acid sequence: CASSLNGGVTGELFF.

The genes are TRBV24-1 and TRBJ2-2; D gene ambiguous. V was pared by 5 bases and J by 4 bases, with 7 bases between. Germline V gene sequence: CDR1 KGHDR, CDR2 SFDVKD. The CDR3 loop spans 13 amino acids. Written as DNA, the CDR3 is TGTGCCACCAGTGTCAGTACCACCGGGGAGCTGTTTTTT. This gives the protein CATSVSTTGELFF.

This clonotype has a handful of counts. The genes are TRBV4-3 and TRBJ2-3, with 10 positions matching TRBD2. The CDR3 runs 15 residues. In germline, CDR1 is LGHNA, CDR2 YSLEER. V was pared by 4 bases and J by 1 base, with 2 bases of the junction left unmatched. Here the CDR3 reads CASSLTSGGTDTQYF. The CDR3 DNA reads as TGCGCCAGCAGCCTAACTAGCGGGGGCACAGATACGCAGTATTTT.

This clonotype was recorded a few times. V is TRBV20-1 and J is TRBJ1-1, with D perhaps TRBD1 (6 bases). With 0 bases removed from V and 6 bases from J, the gap between germline ends came to 14 bases. The germline gives CDR1 DFQATT, CDR2 SNEGSKA (reference sequence). The CDR3 covers 14 residues. The CDR3 loop is CSARDLAGEAEAFF. In DNA form, the CDR3 reads TGCAGTGCTAGAGATTTAGCAGGGGAGGCTGAAGCTTTCTTT.

The chain combines TRBV7-8 with TRBJ2-2; D unclear. V lost 10 bases, J lost 3 bases, and 9 bases lay in between. The CDR3 length is 12 residues. The V gene's germline CDR1 is SGHVS and CDR2 FQNEAQ. The DNA of the CDR3 is TGTGCCACCTCAGAACACACCGGGGAGCTGTTTTTT. Its protein product is CATSEHTGELFF.

The CDR3 sequence is CASSVRTNEKLFF. The CDR3 DNA sequence: TGTGCCAGCAGTGTGAGGACTAATGAAAAACTGTTTTTT. The J gene is TRBJ1-4, the V gene TRBV12-3 or TRBV12-4, with no clear D. V lost 5 bases, J lost 2 bases, and 6 bases lay in between. The CDR3 totals 13 residues.

The chain employs TRBV5-1 and TRBJ2-3, with TRBD2 matching over 7 bases. The CDR3 loop spans 14 amino acids. Germline V lookup: CDR1 SGHRS, CDR2 YFSETQ. V lost 0 bases and J lost 6; bases outside the gene matches: 4. The CDR3 loop is CASSLDQGGDTQYF. The CDR3 DNA sequence: TGCGCCAGCAGCTTGGATCAGGGAGGGGATACGCAGTATTTT.

The chain combines TRBV7-9 with TRBJ2-1; 8 bases map to TRBD1. V trimming: 4 bases; J trimming: 5 bases; junction bases outside the gene matches: 13. Germline values: CDR1 SEHNR, CDR2 FQNEAQ (reference sequence). CDR3 length equals 17 residues. The CDR3 region has the DNA TGTGCCAGCAGCTCGGCGGTGGACAGGGTGCCACACAATGAGCAGTTCTTC. Amino acids: CASSSAVDRVPHNEQFF. The complete variable domain, with remaining parts taken from reference TRBV7-9 and TRBJ2-1, reads DTGVSQNPRHKITKRGQNVTFRCDPISEHNRLYWYRQTLGQGPEFLTYFQNEAQLEKSRLLSDRFSAERPKGSFSTLEIQRTEQGDSAMYLCASSSAVDRVPHNEQFFGPGTRLTVL.

This chain connects TRBV5-1 to TRBJ2-2; maybe TRBD1 (6 bases). The CDR3 consists of 16 residues. Looked up from germline, CDR1 is SGHRS and CDR2 is YFSETQ. The V gene lost 4 bases and the J gene lost 5 bases, with 18 bases spanning the gap. This CDR3 reads CASSPSGQIGTGELFF. The CDR3 nucleotides read TGCGCCAGCAGCCCCTCTGGACAGATAGGGACCGGGGAGCTGTTTTTT.

Only a few counts were recorded for this clonotype. The chain is built from TRBV29-1 and TRBJ1-1; D not certain. Trimming stripped 6 bases from V and 1 base from J, with 6 bases between. The germline V gene encodes CDR1 SQVTM and CDR2 ANQGSEA. The CDR3 extends over 11 amino acids. CDR3 region: CSVGPNTEAFF. CDR3 coding DNA: TGCAGCGTCGGACCGAACACTGAAGCTTTCTTT. The variable domain in full, completed from reference TRBV29-1 and TRBJ1-1, reads SAVISQKPSRDICQRGTSLTIQCQVDSQVTMMFWYRQQPGQSLTLIATANQGSEATYESGFVIDKFPISRPNLTFSTLTVSNMSPEDSSIYLCSVGPNTEAFFGQGTRLTVV.

This clonotype was seen a handful of times. The V gene is TRBV28, the J gene TRBJ1-1, with no clear D. Trimming stripped 6 bases from V and 0 bases from J, with 5 bases between. This CDR3 is built from 12 residues. Germline CDR1 is MDHEN and CDR2 is SYDVKM. The DNA of the CDR3 is TGTGCCAGCAGATGGATGAACACTGAAGCTTTCTTT. Protein product: CASRWMNTEAFF.

CDR3 DNA sequence: TGCAGCGTTGATGCCGGGTTGAACACCGGGGAGCTGTTTTTT. It specifies CSVDAGLNTGELFF. The chain has TRBV29-1 and TRBJ2-2; D ambiguous. CDR1 is SQVTM and CDR2 is ANQGSEA in the germline V gene. The CDR3 spans 14 residues. V was shortened by 3 bases and J by 1 base, with 9 bases between the two germline ends.

The chain uses TRBV6-5 and TRBJ1-1; no firm D call. This CDR3 region has 14 residues. V gave up 5 bases and J gave up 2 bases, with 12 bases separating them. From germline, CDR1 is MNHEY and CDR2 SVGAGI. The CDR3 loop is CASSPGRVNTEAFF. CDR3 nucleotides: TGTGCCAGCAGTCCCGGACGGGTCAACACTGAAGCTTTCTTT.

The sample holds a few counts of this clonotype. The chain combines TRBV6-2 or TRBV6-3 with TRBJ2-7, with 10 bases matching TRBD1. This CDR3 comprises 15 residues. After removal of 6 bases from V and 2 bases from J, the junction contained 7 bases not matched to a gene. From germline, CDR1 is MNHEY and CDR2 SVGEGT. Here the CDR3 reads CASRRLGQGAYEQYF. For the CDR3, the DNA is TGTGCCAGCAGGCGACTTGGACAGGGGGCCTACGAGCAGTACTTC.

The chain has TRBV5-1 and TRBJ2-5; D unresolved. The CDR3 has 10 residues. Germline CDR1 is SGHRS and CDR2 is YFSETQ. The V end lost 2 bases, the J end lost 5 bases, and 1 base lay between the germline ends. For the CDR3, the DNA is TGCGCCAGCAGCTTCGAGACCCAGTACTTC. This gives the protein CASSFETQYF.